What follows are 23 T cell receptor beta chains derived from one specimen sequenced in a study of tumor-infiltrating lymphocytes in primary liver carcinoma. Starting material for RNA and DNA co-extraction consisted of about 20-30 mg of unsorted bulk tissue. Synthesis of TCR beta cDNA was carried out from 450 to 650 ng total RNA with a constant-region primer. Slightly modified ARM-PCR, run as three nested multiplex PCR rounds, produced the TCR beta libraries. The first two PCR rounds, roughly 9 cycles each, used TRBV1-TRBV30 forward primers and a C-beta reverse primer. TCRdb used MiXCR to reprocess the multiplex PCR reads, holding one entry per CDR3 protein. The sample comprises 25,000 to 35,000 distinct CDR3 sequences, approximately 80% of which are singletons, and roughly 38% rests with the top ten. Sample: liver tumor tissue from sampling region 5. Subset indicated: tumor region T5, tumor centre. The receptors were gathered from a man aged 35-49 years with primary liver carcinoma and hepatitis B virus infection.

This clonotype was found a few times. A clone one base away is much larger, so this may be a read error. V usage is TRBV20-1 and J usage is TRBJ2-1, with a weak D call TRBD2 (6 bases). This CDR3 contains 12 residues. Germline V CDR1 and CDR2: DFQATT, SNEGSKA (reference sequence). V lost 6 bases, J lost 7 bases, and 13 bases lay in between. The CDR3 here is CSAALTSNEQFF. As DNA, the CDR3 is TGCAGTGCCGCCTTGACTAGTAATGAGCAGTTCTTC.

For this clonotype: The junction differs from germline at one of its ends, possibly a read error. This chain uses TRBV12-3 or TRBV12-4 with TRBJ2-5, with D uncertain. The CDR3 totals 19 residues. The CDR3: CVSSLGVSFLTEIQETQYF. CDR3 nucleotide sequence: TGTGTCAGCAGTTTAGGCGTCTCGTTCCTAACGGAGATCCAAGAGACCCAGTACTTC.

Worth noting for this clonotype: At one end the junction does not follow the germline gene, possibly because of a read error. The CDR3 loop reads CASSPNRGLITGELLF. Written as DNA, the CDR3 is TGTGCCAGCAGTCCTAACAGGGGGCTTATCACCGGGGAGCTGCTTTTT. The chain recombines TRBV14 with TRBJ2-2, with TRBD1 identical over 9 bases. Per the germline V gene, CDR1 is SGHDN and CDR2 is FVKESK. This CDR3 is 16 amino acids long.

Worth noting for this clonotype: This may come from a read error, since a much larger clone is one base off. This chain connects TRBV20-1 to TRBJ1-1, with TRBD1 identical over 7 bases. Germline V lookup: CDR1 DFQATT, CDR2 SNEGSKA (reference sequence). Trimming cost V 7 bases and J 3 bases; bases outside gene matches: 8. This CDR3 has 13 amino acids. The CDR3 bases are TGCAGTGTCAGAGGGCAGGGGGACACTGAAGCTTTCTTT. It is translated as CSVRGQGDTEAFF.

This rearrangement joins TRBV10-3 to TRBJ2-3, with 7 bases that match TRBD2. The CDR3 is made up of 16 amino acids. CDR1 is ENHRY and CDR2 is SYGVKD in the germline V gene. J gave up 11 bases and V 6 bases, and 20 bases lay outside the gene matches. DNA for the CDR3: TGTGCCATCAGCCGGGACTACCAATGGGGCACTTATATGCAGTATTTT. Amino acids: CAISRDYQWGTYMQYF.

Comments on this clonotype: At one of its ends the junction is not consistent with the germline gene, which may arise from a read error. The V and J genes are TRBV5-6 and TRBJ2-1, with TRBD2 matching 12 bases. The CDR3 length is 15 residues. Germline CDR1 reads SGHDT; CDR2 reads YYEEEE. This CDR3 is CTSGEWLAGGLELFF. CDR3 nucleotides: TGTACAAGCGGTGAATGGCTAGCGGGAGGGCTGGAGCTGTTCTTC.

Comment on this clonotype: A much more abundant neighbour one base away suggests this may be a read error. The V and J genes are TRBV7-9 and TRBJ2-7, with TRBD1 identical over 7 bases. The CDR3 extends over 12 amino acids. In germline, CDR1 is SEHNR, CDR2 FQNEAQ (reference sequence). CDR3 sequence (DNA): TGTGCCAGCAGCTTACGAGGGGGCGAGCGGTACTTC. Encoded protein: CASSLRGGERYF.

About this clonotype: One end of the junction does not line up with germline, which may come from a read error. This chain connects TRBV10-3 to TRBJ2-3; D is perhaps TRBD1 (5 bases). The germline gives CDR1 ENHRY, CDR2 SYGVKD. The CDR3 has 13 amino acids. This CDR3 reads CASRLLATDTKYF. The CDR3 nucleotides are TGTGCCTCACGCCTTCTGGCGACAGATACGAAGTATTTT.

About this clonotype itself: One end of the junction is discordant with germline, which a read error may explain. The rearrangement uses TRBV6-2 or TRBV6-3 and TRBJ2-7; D unresolved. The V gene's germline CDR1 is MNHEY and CDR2 SVGEGT. CDR3 length: 15 amino acids. The chain's CDR3 is CASSLGRMKSYEQHF. CDR3 nucleotides: TGTGCCAGCAGTTTAGGGCGGATGAAATCCTACGAGCAGCACTTC.

As regards this clonotype: A junction end diverges from the germline sequence, so it may reflect a read error. V usage is TRBV6-5 and J usage is TRBJ1-1; perhaps TRBD1 as D (6 bases). There are 15 residues in the CDR3. Germline CDR1 is MNHEY and CDR2 is SVGAGI. The DNA of the CDR3 is TGTGCCAGCAGTTACTTCGGACAGCTGAACAGTGAAGATTTCTTT. This gives the protein CASSYFGQLNSEDFF.

As for this clonotype: At one boundary the junction diverges from the germline segment, which might be a read error. V and J are TRBV4-1 and TRBJ1-6; 9 nucleotides match TRBD1. This CDR3 is built from 16 residues. From germline, CDR1 is MGHRA and CDR2 YSYEKL. The DNA of the CDR3 is TGCGACAGCAACCACCACCTACAGGGGGCGGATTCATTCCTCCACTTT. Translation: CDSNHHLQGADSFLHF.

Concerning this clonotype itself: The junction departs from germline at one end; a sequencing error may be responsible. CDR3 loop: CASSVGDSYNGQFF. As DNA, the CDR3 is TGTGCGAGCTCGGTGGGAGACTCCTACAATGGGCAGTTCTTC. This sequence joins TRBV13 and TRBJ2-1, with D possibly TRBD2 on 5 matching bases. CDR1 and CDR2 from the germline V gene are PRHDT and FYEKMQ (reference sequence). The CDR3 contains 14 residues.

As for this clonotype: Since the CDR3 does not end with the conserved phenylalanine or tryptophan, this likely comes from a read error. The chain links TRBV11-2 to TRBJ2-1; 7 bases map to TRBD2. This CDR3 region has 19 residues. CDR1 is SGHAT and CDR2 is FQNNGV in the germline V gene. The CDR3 DNA is TGTGCCAGCAGTTTAGATGGGCGGTTCAGCGGGACCCTTTACAATGAGCAGTTCATC. Translated, it gives CASSLDGRFSGTLYNEQFI.

As regards this clonotype: This is likely a read error, given that the CDR3 carries no conserved phenylalanine or tryptophan at its end. V and J are TRBV13 and TRBJ1-1, with D possibly being TRBD1 (5 bases). The CDR3 extends over 19 amino acids. Germline CDR1 is PRHDT and CDR2 is FYEKMQ (reference sequence). Trimming cost V 2 bases and J 0 bases, with 22 bases left between them. The CDR3 DNA reads as TGTGCCAGCAGCTTATACCCCCAACCCTGGACATGCCTGAACACTGAAGCTTTCATT. It codes for CASSLYPQPWTCLNTEAFI.

This clonotype was recorded many times. The chain uses TRBV28 and TRBJ1-1; D not certain. Germline CDR1 is MDHEN and CDR2 is SYDVKM. V lost 7 bases and J 0 bases, leaving 6 bases between the germline ends. This CDR3 contains 12 residues. The CDR3 spells CASKGLNTEAFF. CDR3 DNA sequence: TGTGCCAGCAAAGGACTGAACACTGAAGCTTTCTTT.

This clonotype is a singleton in its sample. The chain uses TRBV5-6 and TRBJ2-7; D is undetermined. Germline loops: CDR1 SGHDT, CDR2 YYEEEE. V lost 0 bases and J lost 3, with 13 bases in between. The CDR3 consists of 15 residues. The CDR3 nucleotides are TGTGCCAGCAGCTTGGAGTCAGTTCGTGGCTACGAGCAGTACTTC. This encodes CASSLESVRGYEQYF.

The rearrangement joins TRBV6-5 to TRBJ2-5; D uncertain. Germline V gene data show CDR1 as MNHEY and CDR2 as SVGAGI. V was cut by 5 bases and J by 7 bases, with 8 bases left in between. The CDR3 has 11 amino acids. The DNA of the CDR3 is TGTGCCAGCAGTATTGGTGGGACCCAGTACTTC. Translated: CASSIGGTQYF.

A few counts support this clonotype. No conserved phenylalanine or tryptophan ends this CDR3, so it is likely a read error. This chain uses TRBV10-3 with TRBJ2-7; no definite D call. Trimming removed 0 bases from V and 5 bases from J, with 14 bases in between. Germline V CDR1 and CDR2: ENHRY, SYGVKD. CDR3 length: 15 amino acids. Here the CDR3 reads CAISESGSAYDEQYL. In nucleotides, the CDR3 is TGTGCCATCAGTGAGTCAGGGTCCGCATACGACGAGCAGTACTTA.

This sequence joins TRBV10-3 and TRBJ2-6; a weak D match, TRBD2 (6 bases). Germline lookup yields CDR1 ENHRY and CDR2 SYGVKD. This CDR3 region has 15 residues. V was clipped by 8 bases and J by 4 bases, with 15 bases between them. The CDR3 sequence is CAISGRDSGANVLTF. DNA of the CDR3: TGTGCCATCTCCGGGAGAGACTCAGGGGCCAACGTCCTGACTTTC.

This clonotype was detected only a few times. Its ends do not fully match the called genes, so a read error is possible. The V gene is TRBV7-9, the J gene TRBJ1-2; no firm D call. Germline V lookup: CDR1 SEHNR, CDR2 FQNEAQ (reference sequence). The CDR3 sequence is 16 residues long. The CDR3 region is CVSSPEGRLSQYGYTF. CDR3 coding DNA: TGTGTCAGCAGCCCTGAGGGCAGACTGTCCCAGTATGGCTACACCTTC.

As for this clonotype: It is likely a read error, because the conserved phenylalanine at the end of the CDR3 is missing. V and J are TRBV6-2 or TRBV6-3 and TRBJ2-7; 7 bases are shared with TRBD1. Germline lookup yields CDR1 MNHEY and CDR2 SVGEGT. This CDR3 has 13 residues. For the CDR3, the DNA is TGTGGCAGCACCTGGGACAGCTCCTACGAGCAGTACTAC. Its protein product is CGSTWDSSYEQYY.

Turning to this clonotype: Since the CDR3 does not end with the conserved phenylalanine or tryptophan, this likely comes from a read error. This chain uses TRBV5-6 with TRBJ2-6; 7 bases map to TRBD1. The CDR3 is made up of 18 amino acids. V shed 4 bases and J 4 bases; nucleotides not matched to a gene: 14. The germline gives CDR1 SGHDT, CDR2 YYEEEE. CDR3 in DNA: TGTGCCAGCAGCCCTCTGGGGACAGCCAAGGGAGGGGCCAACGTCCTGACTTTA. It codes for CASSPLGTAKGGANVLTL.

Concerning this clonotype: A read error is likely, as this CDR3 ends without the conserved phenylalanine or tryptophan. The chain is built from TRBV12-3 or TRBV12-4 and TRBJ2-7; 9 nucleotides agree with TRBD1. V dropped 4 bases and J dropped 3; count of bases not matched to a gene: 16. The CDR3 is made up of 18 amino acids. The CDR3 coding sequence is TGTGCCAGCAGTTCCCTGGTCACGCTATGGACAGGGGACTACGAGCAGTACCTC. Translated, it gives CASSSLVTLWTGDYEQYL.